Listed here are 19 T cell receptor beta chains from one sample, sequenced in a study of cytomegalovirus exposure and HLA in healthy donors. 60 Vbeta and 13 Jbeta primers were used in PCR. The assay was immunoSEQ multiplex PCR, and TCRdb's table has in-frame clones only and misses some. The sample carries roughly 130,000 clones, approximately 70% recorded once. The material sequenced was PBMCs. These receptors all come from a woman aged 60-75 years in good health and CMV-seronegative.

This clone was detected a few times. The chain uses TRBV9 and TRBJ2-1; 12 nucleotides align to TRBD2. Germline assignment: CDR1 SGDLS and CDR2 YYNGEE. The CDR3 has 19 amino acids. Unmatched junction bases numbered 10, after V lost 0 bases and J lost 3 bases. CDR3 DNA: TGTGCCAGCAGCGTAGGGTCTAGCGGGGGGGCGACGTTCTACAATGAGCAGTTCTTC. Translation: CASSVGSSGGATFYNEQFF.

This rearrangement joins TRBV6-6 to TRBJ1-1, with D tentatively TRBD1 (6 bases). The CDR3 runs to 14 residues. CDR1 and CDR2 (germline): MNHNY, SVGAGI (reference sequence). Trimming left V 2 bases short and J 6 bases short, with 13 bases between. As DNA, the CDR3 is TGTGCCAGCAGTTACAACAGGGAGTACGCTGAAGCTTTCTTT. Its translation: CASSYNREYAEAFF.

This clone was detected once. The chain carries TRBV10-3 and TRBJ1-1, with D tentatively TRBD1 (6 bases). This CDR3 contains 14 residues. Trimming cost V 6 bases and J 5 bases, with 16 bases left between them. Germline-derived CDR1 and CDR2 are ENHRY and SYGVKD. This chain's CDR3 is CAIRGQRGSTEAFF. The CDR3, as DNA: TGTGCCATCAGAGGCCAAAGGGGGAGTACTGAAGCTTTCTTT.

As to this clone: Other DNA sequences in this specimen translate into the identical CDR3. V and J are TRBV20-1 and TRBJ2-7, with TRBD1 identical over 7 bases. The V segment lost 5 bases and the J segment 4 bases; nucleotides outside the gene matches: 2. From germline, CDR1 is DFQATT and CDR2 SNEGSKA (reference sequence). The CDR3 is 11 residues long. CDR3 region: CSADRVYEQYF. The CDR3 DNA sequence: TGCAGTGCTGACAGGGTGTACGAGCAGTACTTC.

This clone showed up just a few times. The chain couples TRBV6-6 to TRBJ1-1; 10 bases fit TRBD1. This CDR3 comprises 14 residues. Trimming took 2 bases from V and 5 from J; bases not matched to a gene: 2. Germline loops: CDR1 MNHNY, CDR2 SVGAGI (reference sequence). The CDR3 loop is CASSYGDRGTEAFF. The CDR3 bases are TGTGCCAGCAGTTACGGGGACAGGGGAACTGAAGCTTTCTTT.

The gene calls are TRBV5-8 and TRBJ2-1; possible D gene TRBD2, 6 bases. CDR1 SGHTS and CDR2 YDEGEE come from the germline V gene. With 2 bases removed from V and 10 bases from J, the gap between germline ends came to 22 bases. This CDR3 has 16 amino acids. The CDR3 bases are TGTGCCAGCAGCTTCCCCCGCCGGGACTTGGTTCGGGAGCAGTTCTTC. Encoded protein: CASSFPRRDLVREQFF.

The V call is TRBV29-1, the J call TRBJ2-3; D perhaps matches TRBD2 (5 bases). V dropped 6 bases and J dropped 4 bases, with 11 bases sitting between them. Germline CDR1 SQVTM, CDR2 ANQGSEA. This CDR3 contains 12 residues. The CDR3 reads CSVRVGADTQYF. DNA of the CDR3: TGCAGCGTCCGTGTGGGAGCAGATACGCAGTATTTT.

The chain has TRBV5-8 and TRBJ2-5, with a weak D call TRBD1 (6 bases). V was clipped by 5 bases and J by 0 bases, with 14 bases between them. The CDR3 is 15 residues long. In germline, CDR1 is SGHTS, CDR2 YDEGEE. The CDR3, as DNA: TGTGCCAGCAGATCGGTGGGGGACAACCAAGAGACCCAGTACTTC. It specifies CASRSVGDNQETQYF.

The chain employs TRBV11-2 and TRBJ2-5; 13 nucleotides align to TRBD2. The CDR3 is made up of 17 amino acids. With V trimmed by 0 bases and J by 0 bases, 1 base remained unmatched. Germline CDR1 reads SGHAT; CDR2 reads FQNNGV. Written as DNA, the CDR3 is TGTGCCAGCAGCTTAGAAACTAGCGGGGGGGACCAAGAGACCCAGTACTTC. Translation: CASSLETSGGDQETQYF. Drawing the rest from reference TRBV11-2 and TRBJ2-5, the complete variable domain is EAGVAQSPRYKIIEKRQSVAFWCNPISGHATLYWYQQILGQGPKLLIQFQNNGVVDDSQLPKDRFSAERLKGVDSTLKIQPAKLEDSAVYLCASSLETSGGDQETQYFGPGTRLLVL.

This sequence joins TRBV5-1 and TRBJ2-6; D is perhaps TRBD1 (5 bases). CDR3 length equals 16 residues. Between the trimmed V and J ends, which lost 4 bases and 0 bases, there was a span of 11 bases. Per the germline V gene, CDR1 is SGHRS and CDR2 is YFSETQ. The CDR3 DNA reads as TGCGCCAGCAGCCCCGACAGCTTCTCTGGGGCCAACGTCCTGACTTTC. Translated, it gives CASSPDSFSGANVLTF.

This clone has just a few counts. The V call is TRBV19, the J call TRBJ2-7; 7 nucleotides line up with TRBD1. CDR3 length equals 13 residues. Germline CDR1 LNHDA, CDR2 SQIVND (reference sequence). Trimming removed 7 bases from V and 3 bases from J; junction bases left unmatched: 6. CDR3: CASKRRDSYEQYF. DNA for the CDR3: TGTGCCAGTAAGAGAAGGGACAGCTACGAGCAGTACTTC.

The chain combines TRBV5-6 with TRBJ2-3, with 9 bases identical to TRBD2. The ends lost 6 bases at V and 6 bases at J; junction bases unmatched: 11. CDR3 size: 15 residues. The germline CDR1 and CDR2 sequences are SGHDT and YYEEEE. In nucleotides, the CDR3 is TGTGCCAGCACCCTGGGAGCGGGGGGCCCGGATACGCAGTATTTT. Its translation is CASTLGAGGPDTQYF. Full variable domain (outside the CDR3, taken from reference TRBV5-6 and TRBJ2-3): DAGVTQSPTHLIKTRGQQVTLRCSPKSGHDTVSWYQQALGQGPQFIFQYYEEEERQRGNFPDRFSGHQFPNYSSELNVNALLLGDSALYLCASTLGAGGPDTQYFGPGTRLTVL.

For this clone: The sample holds other DNA sequences that translate to the same CDR3. This sequence joins TRBV5-1 and TRBJ2-5; D remains ambiguous. V was shortened by 5 bases and J by 5 bases, with 4 bases between the two germline ends. Per the germline V gene, CDR1 is SGHRS and CDR2 is YFSETQ. This CDR3 has 10 residues. The chain's CDR3 is CASRGETQYF. The CDR3 DNA reads TGCGCCAGCAGGGGCGAGACCCAGTACTTC.

This clone was counted between two and nine times. The genes are TRBV6-5 and TRBJ2-1; a possible D gene is TRBD2 (6 bases). The V end was cut by 2 bases, the J end by 7 bases, with 15 bases between. The CDR3 is made up of 15 amino acids. The germline V gene encodes CDR1 MNHEY and CDR2 SVGAGI. The CDR3 DNA sequence: TGTGCCAGCAGTTACGAGGCGGGGTCCCATAATGAGCAGTTCTTC. Translated, it gives CASSYEAGSHNEQFF.

The chain links TRBV7-8 to TRBJ2-7; TRBD2 aligns across 7 bases. The CDR3 is 14 residues long. Germline lookup yields CDR1 SGHVS and CDR2 FQNEAQ. J lost 2 bases, V lost 3 bases, and 4 bases had no gene match. CDR3: CASSFGGSAYEQYF. The CDR3 nucleotides are TGTGCCAGCAGCTTCGGCGGGAGCGCCTACGAGCAGTACTTC.

Points on this clone: One junction end disagrees with the germline gene, perhaps due to a read error. Other DNA sequences within the sample encode an identical CDR3. Here the CDR3 reads CASSSWTGIYF. CDR3 DNA: TGTGCCAGCAGTTCCTGGACAGGAATATACTTT. This chain joins TRBV28 and TRBJ2-7; 7 bases are a match to TRBD1. The CDR3 consists of 11 residues. Germline-derived CDR1 and CDR2 are MDHEN and SYDVKM.

This chain uses TRBV6-6 with TRBJ2-7; tentatively, D is TRBD1 (5 bases). Germline values: CDR1 MNHNY, CDR2 SVGAGI (reference sequence). This CDR3 region has 13 residues. Trimming cost V 2 bases and J 2 bases, with 7 bases left between them. The CDR3 reads CASSYDSPYEQYF. The DNA for the CDR3 is TGTGCCAGCAGTTACGACAGCCCCTACGAGCAGTACTTC.

V and J are TRBV5-1 and TRBJ2-3; D possibly corresponds to TRBD1 (5 bases). The CDR3 length is 14 residues. Trimming stripped 1 base from V and 7 bases from J, with 13 bases between. Germline CDR1 is SGHRS and CDR2 is YFSETQ. The CDR3 bases are TGCGCCAGCAGCTTGAGGGGCTTCTCGAATACGCAGTATTTT. Its protein is CASSLRGFSNTQYF.

The rearrangement joins TRBV2 to TRBJ2-7, with a possible D match to TRBD1 (5 bases). Germline loops: CDR1 SNHLY, CDR2 FYNNEI. The CDR3 spans 14 residues. Trimming stripped 2 bases from V and 4 bases from J, with 12 bases between. Here the CDR3 DNA reads TGTGCCAGCAGTGAATCGGCAGGGCCTTACGAGCAGTACTTC. Protein product: CASSESAGPYEQYF.